One and the same sample provided the 2 T cell receptor beta chains below, sequenced in a study of blood T cell repertoires in COVID-19. Method: immunoSEQ multiplex PCR; TCRdb's copy keeps in-frame clones and lacks some. The table includes approximately 300,000 clones, 85% to 95% detected once. Source material: PBMCs or T cells enriched from blood (not recorded which). These TCRs come from a woman aged 30 to 39 who had been exposed to COVID-19.

The chain combines TRBV4-2 with TRBJ2-3, with a weak D call TRBD2 (6 bases). From germline, CDR1 is LGHNA and CDR2 YNFKEQ. The CDR3 has 17 amino acids. V gave up 1 base and J gave up 5 bases, with 19 bases separating them. CDR3 loop: CASSQGEWRGEGDTQYF. For the CDR3, the DNA is TGTGCCAGCAGCCAAGGGGAGTGGCGGGGCGAGGGAGATACGCAGTATTTT.

V is TRBV4-2 and J is TRBJ1-2; 7 bases align to TRBD1. The ends lost 3 bases at V and 8 bases at J; junction bases unmatched: 6. Per the germline V gene, CDR1 is LGHNA and CDR2 is YNFKEQ. The CDR3 spans 13 residues. The CDR3 here is CASSHATGEGYTF. For the CDR3, the DNA is TGTGCCAGCAGCCATGCAACAGGGGAGGGCTACACCTTC.